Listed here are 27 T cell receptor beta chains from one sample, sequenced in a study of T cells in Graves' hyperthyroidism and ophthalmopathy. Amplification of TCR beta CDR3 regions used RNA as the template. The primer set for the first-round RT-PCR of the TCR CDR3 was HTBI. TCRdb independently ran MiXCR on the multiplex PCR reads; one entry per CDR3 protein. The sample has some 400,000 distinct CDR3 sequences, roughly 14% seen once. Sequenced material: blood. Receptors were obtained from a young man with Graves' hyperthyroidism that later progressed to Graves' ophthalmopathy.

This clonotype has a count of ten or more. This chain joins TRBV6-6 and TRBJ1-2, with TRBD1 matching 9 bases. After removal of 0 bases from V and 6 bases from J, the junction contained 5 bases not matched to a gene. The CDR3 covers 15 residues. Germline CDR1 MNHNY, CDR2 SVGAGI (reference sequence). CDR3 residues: CASSYSGTGLNGYTF. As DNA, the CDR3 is TGTGCCAGCAGTTACTCTGGGACAGGGCTCAATGGCTACACCTTC.

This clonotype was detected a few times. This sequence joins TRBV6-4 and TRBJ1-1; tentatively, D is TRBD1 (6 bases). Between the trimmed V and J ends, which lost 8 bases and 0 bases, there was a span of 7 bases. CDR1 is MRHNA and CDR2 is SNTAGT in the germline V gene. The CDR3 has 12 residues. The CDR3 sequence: CASWGLNTEAFF. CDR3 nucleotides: TGTGCCAGCTGGGGGCTGAACACTGAAGCTTTCTTT.

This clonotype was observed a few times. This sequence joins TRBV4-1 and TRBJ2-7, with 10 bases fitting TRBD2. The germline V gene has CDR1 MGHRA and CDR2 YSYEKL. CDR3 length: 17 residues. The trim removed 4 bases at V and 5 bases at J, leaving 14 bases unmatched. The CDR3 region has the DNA TGCGCCAGCAGCCGACTACTAGCGGGGAGTCCCCTACACGAGCAGTACTTC. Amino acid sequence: CASSRLLAGSPLHEQYF.

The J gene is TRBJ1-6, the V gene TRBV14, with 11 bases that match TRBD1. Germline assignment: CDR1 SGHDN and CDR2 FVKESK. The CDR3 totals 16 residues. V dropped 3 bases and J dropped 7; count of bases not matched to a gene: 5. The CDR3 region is CASSQGQGVQNSPLHF. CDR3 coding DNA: TGTGCCAGCAGCCAGGGACAGGGGGTCCAGAATTCACCCCTCCACTTT.

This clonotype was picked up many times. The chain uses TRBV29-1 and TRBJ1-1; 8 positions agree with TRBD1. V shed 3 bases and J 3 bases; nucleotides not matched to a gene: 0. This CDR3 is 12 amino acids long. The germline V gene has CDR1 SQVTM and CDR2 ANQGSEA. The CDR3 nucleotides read TGCAGCGTTGAGGACAGGGACACTGAAGCTTTCTTT. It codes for CSVEDRDTEAFF.

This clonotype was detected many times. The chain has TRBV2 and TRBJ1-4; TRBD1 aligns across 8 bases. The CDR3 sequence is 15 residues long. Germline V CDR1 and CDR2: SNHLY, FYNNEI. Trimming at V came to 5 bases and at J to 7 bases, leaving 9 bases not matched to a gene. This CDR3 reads CASSSPTGAGEKLFF. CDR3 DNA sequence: TGTGCCAGCAGTTCACCGACAGGGGCCGGTGAAAAACTGTTTTTT.

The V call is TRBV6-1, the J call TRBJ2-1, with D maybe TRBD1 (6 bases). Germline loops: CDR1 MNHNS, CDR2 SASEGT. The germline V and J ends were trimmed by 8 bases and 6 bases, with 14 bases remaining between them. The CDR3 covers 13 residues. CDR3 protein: CASRGQLTNEQFF. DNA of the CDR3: TGTGCCAGCCGAGGACAGCTGACCAATGAGCAGTTCTTC.

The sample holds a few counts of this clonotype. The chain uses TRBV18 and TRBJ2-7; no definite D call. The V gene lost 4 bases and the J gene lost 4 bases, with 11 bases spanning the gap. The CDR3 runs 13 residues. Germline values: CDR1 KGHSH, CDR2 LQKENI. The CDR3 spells CASSLDGFYEQYF. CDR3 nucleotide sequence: TGTGCCAGCTCACTGGACGGTTTTTACGAGCAGTACTTC.

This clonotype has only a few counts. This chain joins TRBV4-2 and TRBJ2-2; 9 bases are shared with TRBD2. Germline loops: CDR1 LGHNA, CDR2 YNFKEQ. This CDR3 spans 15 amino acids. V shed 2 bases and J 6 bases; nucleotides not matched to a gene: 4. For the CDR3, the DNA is TGTGCCAGCAGCCAAAGGCTAGCGGGGTCCGGGGAGCTGTTTTTT. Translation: CASSQRLAGSGELFF.

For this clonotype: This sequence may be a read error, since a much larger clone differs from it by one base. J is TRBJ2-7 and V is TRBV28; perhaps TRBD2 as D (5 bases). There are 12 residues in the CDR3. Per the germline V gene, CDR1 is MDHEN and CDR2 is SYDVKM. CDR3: CASSTPGYEQHF. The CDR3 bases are TGTGCCAGCAGTACTCCGGGGTACGAGCAGCACTTC.

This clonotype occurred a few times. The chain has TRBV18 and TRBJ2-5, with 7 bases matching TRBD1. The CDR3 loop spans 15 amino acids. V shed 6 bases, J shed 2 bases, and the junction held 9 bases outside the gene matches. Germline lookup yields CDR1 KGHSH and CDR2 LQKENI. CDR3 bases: TGTGCCAGCTCCCCCCGGACAGGTCAACAAGAGACCCAGTACTTC. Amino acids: CASSPRTGQQETQYF.

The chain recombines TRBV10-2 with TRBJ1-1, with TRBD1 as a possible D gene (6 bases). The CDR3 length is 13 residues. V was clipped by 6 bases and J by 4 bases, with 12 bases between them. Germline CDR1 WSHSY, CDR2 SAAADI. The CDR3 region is CASSPTGATEAFF. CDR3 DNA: TGCGCCAGCAGCCCTACGGGGGCCACTGAAGCTTTCTTT.

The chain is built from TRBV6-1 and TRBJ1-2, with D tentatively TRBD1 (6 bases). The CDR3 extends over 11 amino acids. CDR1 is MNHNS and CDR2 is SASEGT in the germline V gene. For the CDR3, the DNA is TGTTCGGAGGGGGAGGCCTATGGCTACACCTTC. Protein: CSEGEAYGYTF.

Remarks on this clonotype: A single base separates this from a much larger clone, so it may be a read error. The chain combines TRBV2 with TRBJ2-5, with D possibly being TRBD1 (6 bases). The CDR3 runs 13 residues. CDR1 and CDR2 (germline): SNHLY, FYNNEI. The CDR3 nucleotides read TGTGTCAGCAGAAGCAGGGGCCAAGAGACCCAGTACTTC. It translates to CVSRSRGQETQYF.

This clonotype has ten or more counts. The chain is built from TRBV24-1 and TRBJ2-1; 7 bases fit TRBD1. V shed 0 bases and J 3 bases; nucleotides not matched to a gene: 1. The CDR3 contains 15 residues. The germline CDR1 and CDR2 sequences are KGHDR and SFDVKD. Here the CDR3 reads CATSDLGQDYNEQFF. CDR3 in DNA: TGTGCCACCAGTGATTTGGGACAGGACTACAATGAGCAGTTCTTC.

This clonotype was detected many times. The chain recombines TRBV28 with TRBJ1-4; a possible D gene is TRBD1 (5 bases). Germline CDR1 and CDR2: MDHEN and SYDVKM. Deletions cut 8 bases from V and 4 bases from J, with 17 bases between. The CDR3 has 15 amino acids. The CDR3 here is CASALGGDFNEKLFF. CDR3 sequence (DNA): TGTGCCAGCGCGTTGGGTGGGGACTTTAATGAAAAACTGTTTTTT.

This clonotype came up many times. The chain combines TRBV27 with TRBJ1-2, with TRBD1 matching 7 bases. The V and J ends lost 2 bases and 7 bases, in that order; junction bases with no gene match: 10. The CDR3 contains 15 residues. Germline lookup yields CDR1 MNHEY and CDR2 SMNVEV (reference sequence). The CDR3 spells CASSLRTNTGVGYTF. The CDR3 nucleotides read TGTGCCAGCAGTTTACGGACAAATACAGGGGTTGGCTACACCTTC.

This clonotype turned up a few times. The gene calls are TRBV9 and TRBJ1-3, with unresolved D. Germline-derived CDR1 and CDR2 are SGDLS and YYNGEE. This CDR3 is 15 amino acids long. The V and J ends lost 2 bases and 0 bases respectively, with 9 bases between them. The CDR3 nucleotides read TGTGCCAGCAGCGTGAATCTACTCTCTGGAAACACCATATATTTT. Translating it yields CASSVNLLSGNTIYF.

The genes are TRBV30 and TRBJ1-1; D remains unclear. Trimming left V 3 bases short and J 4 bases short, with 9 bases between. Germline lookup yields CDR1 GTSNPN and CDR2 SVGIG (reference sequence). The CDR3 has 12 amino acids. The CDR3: CAWRSMGTEAFF. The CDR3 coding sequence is TGTGCCTGGAGATCGATGGGCACTGAAGCTTTCTTT.

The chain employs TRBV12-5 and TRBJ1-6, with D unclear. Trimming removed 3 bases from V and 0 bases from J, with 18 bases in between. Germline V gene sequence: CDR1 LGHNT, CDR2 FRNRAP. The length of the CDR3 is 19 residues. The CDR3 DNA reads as TGTGCTAGTGGTTTCACCAAAGACTACCAAAGCTCCTATAATTCACCCCTCCACTTT. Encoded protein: CASGFTKDYQSSYNSPLHF.

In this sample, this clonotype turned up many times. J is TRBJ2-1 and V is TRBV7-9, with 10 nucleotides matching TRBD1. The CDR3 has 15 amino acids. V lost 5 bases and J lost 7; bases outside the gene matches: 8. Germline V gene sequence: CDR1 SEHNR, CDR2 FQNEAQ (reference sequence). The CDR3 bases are TGTGCCAGCAGCAACCGGGACAGGGGAGTTAATGAGCAGTTCTTC. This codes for CASSNRDRGVNEQFF.

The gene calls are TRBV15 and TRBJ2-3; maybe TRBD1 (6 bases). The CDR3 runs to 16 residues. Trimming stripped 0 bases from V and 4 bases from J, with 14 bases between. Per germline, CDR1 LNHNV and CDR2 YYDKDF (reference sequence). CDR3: CATSRDPRGASDTQYF. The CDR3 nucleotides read TGTGCCACCAGCAGAGATCCCAGGGGTGCGTCAGATACGCAGTATTTT.

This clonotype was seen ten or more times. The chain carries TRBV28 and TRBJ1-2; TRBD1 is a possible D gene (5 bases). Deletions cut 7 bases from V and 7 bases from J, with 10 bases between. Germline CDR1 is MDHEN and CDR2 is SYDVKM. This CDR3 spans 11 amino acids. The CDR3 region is CASNLRGGYTF. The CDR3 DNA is TGTGCCAGCAACCTGAGGGGTGGCTACACCTTC.

The CDR3 region is CAISEELAGLETQYF. The CDR3 DNA reads TGTGCCATCAGTGAAGAACTAGCGGGTCTCGAGACCCAGTACTTC. The chain has TRBV10-3 and TRBJ2-5; 9 nucleotides agree with TRBD2. Germline CDR1 ENHRY, CDR2 SYGVKD. The CDR3 has 15 residues. Trimming cost V 3 bases and J 5 bases; bases outside gene matches: 7.

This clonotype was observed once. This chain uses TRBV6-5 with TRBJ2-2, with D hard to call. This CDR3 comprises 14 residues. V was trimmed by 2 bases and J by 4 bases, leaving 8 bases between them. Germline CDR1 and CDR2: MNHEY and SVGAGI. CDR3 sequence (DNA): TGTGCCAGCAGTTACCTTCGTGGCACCGGGGAGCTGTTTTTT. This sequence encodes CASSYLRGTGELFF.

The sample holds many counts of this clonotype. Here the CDR3 DNA reads TGTGCCAGCAGCGCTGAGCGGGGGGTCACAGATACGCAGTATTTT. Residues: CASSAERGVTDTQYF. This chain links TRBV7-9 with TRBJ2-3, with 9 bases identical to TRBD2. The CDR3 totals 15 residues. Trimming cost V 5 bases and J 2 bases; bases outside gene matches: 5. Germline CDR1 SEHNR, CDR2 FQNEAQ (reference sequence).

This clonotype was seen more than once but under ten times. The CDR3, as DNA: TGCAGTGCTAGGGGGGGGTTTAGCGGGGACGGAGAGACCCAGTACTTC. It yields the protein CSARGGFSGDGETQYF. The chain has TRBV20-1 and TRBJ2-5; 8 bases match TRBD2. Germline V lookup: CDR1 DFQATT, CDR2 SNEGSKA (reference sequence). V dropped 3 bases and J dropped 4; count of bases not matched to a gene: 13. This CDR3 spans 16 amino acids.